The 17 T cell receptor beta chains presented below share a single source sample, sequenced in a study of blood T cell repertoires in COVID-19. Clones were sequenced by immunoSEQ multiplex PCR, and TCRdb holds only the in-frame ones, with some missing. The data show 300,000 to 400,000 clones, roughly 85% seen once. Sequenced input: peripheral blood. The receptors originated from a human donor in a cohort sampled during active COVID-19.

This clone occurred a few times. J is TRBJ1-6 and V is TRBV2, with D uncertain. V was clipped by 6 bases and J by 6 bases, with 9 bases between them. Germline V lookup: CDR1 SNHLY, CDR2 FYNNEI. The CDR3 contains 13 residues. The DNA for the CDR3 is TGTGCCAGCAGACAGAGAAGTAATTCACCCCTCCACTTT. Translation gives CASRQRSNSPLHF.

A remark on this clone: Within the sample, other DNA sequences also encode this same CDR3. Here the CDR3 DNA reads TGTGCCAGCAGCGTTGGGGACAGCTCCTACGAGCAGTACTTC. It specifies CASSVGDSSYEQYF. The chain employs TRBV9 and TRBJ2-7; 7 nucleotides align to TRBD1. Germline values: CDR1 SGDLS, CDR2 YYNGEE. The CDR3 extends over 14 amino acids. J was trimmed by 0 bases and V by 2 bases; bases with no gene match: 2.

The CDR3 loop reads CASIRDYEQYF. The CDR3 bases are TGCGCCAGCATTCGAGACTACGAGCAGTACTTC. The gene calls are TRBV10-1 and TRBJ2-7; D is uncertain. Germline loops: CDR1 WNHNN, CDR2 SYGVQD (reference sequence). The germline V and J ends were trimmed by 7 bases and 3 bases, with 7 bases remaining between them. CDR3 size: 11 residues.

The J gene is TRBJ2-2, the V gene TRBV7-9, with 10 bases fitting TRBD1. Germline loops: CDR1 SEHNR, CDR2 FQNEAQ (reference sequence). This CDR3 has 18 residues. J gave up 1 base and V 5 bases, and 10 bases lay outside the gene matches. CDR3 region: CASSRDRGLTKNTGELFF. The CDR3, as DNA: TGTGCCAGCAGCAGGGACAGGGGTCTAACAAAGAACACCGGGGAGCTGTTTTTT.

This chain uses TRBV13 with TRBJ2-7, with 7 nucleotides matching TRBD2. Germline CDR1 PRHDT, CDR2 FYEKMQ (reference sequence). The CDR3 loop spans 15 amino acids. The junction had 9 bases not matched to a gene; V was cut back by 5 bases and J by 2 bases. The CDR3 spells CASSPRGGAPYEQYF. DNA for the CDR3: TGTGCCAGCAGCCCCCGGGGAGGGGCGCCCTACGAGCAGTACTTC.

The CDR3 spells CASSDGNQPQHF. The CDR3 nucleotides read TGCGCCAGCAGTGACGGCAATCAGCCCCAGCATTTT. The rearrangement uses TRBV10-2 and TRBJ1-5; D is ambiguous. Looked up from germline, CDR1 is WSHSY and CDR2 is SAAADI. V gave up 3 bases and J gave up 2 bases, with 2 bases separating them. This CDR3 comprises 12 residues.

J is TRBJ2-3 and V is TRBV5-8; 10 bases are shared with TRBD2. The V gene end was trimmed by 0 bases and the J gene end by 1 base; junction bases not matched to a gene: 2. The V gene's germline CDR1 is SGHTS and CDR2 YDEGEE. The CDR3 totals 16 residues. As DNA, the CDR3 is TGTGCCAGCAGCTTGGTAGGGACTAGCGGCACAGATACGCAGTATTTT. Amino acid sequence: CASSLVGTSGTDTQYF.

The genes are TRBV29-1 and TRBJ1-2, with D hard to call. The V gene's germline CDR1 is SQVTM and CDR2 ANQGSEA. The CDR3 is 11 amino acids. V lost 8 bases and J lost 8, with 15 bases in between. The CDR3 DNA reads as TGCAGCATTACCCTAGGTAACGGCTACACCTTC. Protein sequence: CSITLGNGYTF.

The CDR3 loop reads CASSLSGGGTDTQYF. The CDR3 region has the DNA TGCGCCAGCAGCCTCAGCGGGGGGGGCACAGATACGCAGTATTTT. The chain recombines TRBV5-1 with TRBJ2-3; 10 bases fit TRBD2. The CDR3 has 15 amino acids. V was clipped by 4 bases and J by 1 base; unmatched bases: 3. Germline V gene data show CDR1 as SGHRS and CDR2 as YFSETQ.

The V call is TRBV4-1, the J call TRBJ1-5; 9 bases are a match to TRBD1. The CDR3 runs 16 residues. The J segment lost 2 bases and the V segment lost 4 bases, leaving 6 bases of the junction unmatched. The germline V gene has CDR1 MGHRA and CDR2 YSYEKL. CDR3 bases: TGCGCCAGCAGCCGAACAGGGGGCTTAGGCAATCAGCCCCAGCATTTT. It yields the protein CASSRTGGLGNQPQHF.

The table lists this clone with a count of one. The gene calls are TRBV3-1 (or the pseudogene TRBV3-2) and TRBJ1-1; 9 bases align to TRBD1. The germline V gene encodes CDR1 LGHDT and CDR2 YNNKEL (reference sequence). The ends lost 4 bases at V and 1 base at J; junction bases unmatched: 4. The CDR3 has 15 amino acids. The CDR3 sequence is CASSPSDRGNTEAFF. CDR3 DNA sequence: TGTGCCAGCAGCCCCTCGGACAGGGGGAACACTGAAGCTTTCTTT.

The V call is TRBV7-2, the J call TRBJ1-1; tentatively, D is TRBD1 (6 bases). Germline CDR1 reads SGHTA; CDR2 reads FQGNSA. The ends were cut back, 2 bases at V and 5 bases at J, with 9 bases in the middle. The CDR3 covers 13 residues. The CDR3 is CASSLKRGTEAFF. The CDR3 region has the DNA TGTGCCAGCAGCTTAAAAAGGGGGACTGAAGCTTTCTTT.

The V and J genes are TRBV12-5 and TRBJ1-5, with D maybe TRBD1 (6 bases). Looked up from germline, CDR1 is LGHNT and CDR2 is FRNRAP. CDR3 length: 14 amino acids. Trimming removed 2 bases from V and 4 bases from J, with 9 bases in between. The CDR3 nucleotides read TGTGCTAGTGGTTTGAGCACAGGGAATCAGCCCCAGCATTTT. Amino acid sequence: CASGLSTGNQPQHF. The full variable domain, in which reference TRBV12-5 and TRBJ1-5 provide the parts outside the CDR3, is DARVTQTPRHKVTEMGQEVTMRCQPILGHNTVFWYRQTMMQGLELLAYFRNRAPLDDSGMPKDRFSAEMPDATLATLKIQPSEPRDSAVYFCASGLSTGNQPQHFGDGTRLSIL.

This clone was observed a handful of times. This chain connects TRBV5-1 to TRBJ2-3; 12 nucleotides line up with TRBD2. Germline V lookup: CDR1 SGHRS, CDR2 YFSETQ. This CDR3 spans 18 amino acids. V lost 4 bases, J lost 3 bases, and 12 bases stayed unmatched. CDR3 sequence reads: CASSTGTSGPGVTDTQYF. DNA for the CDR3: TGCGCCAGCAGCACAGGGACTAGCGGGCCTGGGGTGACAGATACGCAGTATTTT.

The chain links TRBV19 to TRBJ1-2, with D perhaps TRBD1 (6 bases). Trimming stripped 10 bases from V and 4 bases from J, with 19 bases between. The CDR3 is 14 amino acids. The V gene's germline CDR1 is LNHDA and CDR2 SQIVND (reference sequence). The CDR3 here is CATLRTASAYGYTF. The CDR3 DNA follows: TGTGCCACCCTCCGGACAGCATCAGCCTATGGCTACACCTTC.

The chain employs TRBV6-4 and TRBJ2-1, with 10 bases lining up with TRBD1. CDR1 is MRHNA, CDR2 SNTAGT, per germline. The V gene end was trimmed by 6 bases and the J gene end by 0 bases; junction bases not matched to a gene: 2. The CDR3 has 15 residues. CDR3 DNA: TGTGCCAGCAGCCGGACAGGGGGCTCCTACAATGAGCAGTTCTTC. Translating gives CASSRTGGSYNEQFF.

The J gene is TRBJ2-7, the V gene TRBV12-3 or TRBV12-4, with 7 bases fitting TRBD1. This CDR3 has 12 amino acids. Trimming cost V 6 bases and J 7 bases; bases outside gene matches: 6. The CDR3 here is CASRTTGSEQYF. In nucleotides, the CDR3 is TGTGCCAGCAGGACGACAGGGAGTGAGCAGTACTTC.